One and the same sample provided the 6 T cell receptor beta chains below, sequenced in a study of cytomegalovirus exposure and HLA in healthy donors. PCR primers comprised 60 Vbeta and 13 Jbeta primers. Data came from immunoSEQ multiplex PCR; TCRdb stores just in-frame clones and leaves some out. Here the sample spans around 92,000 clones, approximately 72% being singletons. Sequencing was performed on PBMCs. The origin of the receptors is a female donor in good health and CMV-seropositive.

This clone appeared a few times. The chain is built from TRBV5-1 and TRBJ2-2; D remains ambiguous. The CDR3 contains 16 residues. With 4 bases removed from V and 0 bases from J, the gap between germline ends came to 13 bases. Per germline, CDR1 SGHRS and CDR2 YFSETQ. CDR3: CASSPWALTNTGELFF. For the CDR3, the DNA is TGCGCCAGCAGCCCGTGGGCCCTAACGAACACCGGGGAGCTGTTTTTT.

This clone has only a few counts. The V gene is TRBV7-6, the J gene TRBJ2-5; D not certain. The CDR3 totals 14 residues. Germline V CDR1 and CDR2: SGHVS, FNYEAQ. V was cut by 3 bases and J by 5 bases, with 13 bases left in between. This CDR3 reads CASSFVSRGETQYF. Here the CDR3 DNA reads TGTGCCAGCAGCTTCGTGTCGCGAGGCGAGACCCAGTACTTC.

About this clone: The junction differs from germline at one of its ends, possibly a read error. The rearrangement links TRBV7-6 to TRBJ2-7; 7 bases line up with TRBD2. CDR1 is SGHVS and CDR2 is FNYEAQ in the germline V gene. CDR3 length: 14 amino acids. The CDR3 DNA follows: TGTGCCAGCAGCGTAGCGGGCTTAGAATCCGAGCAGTACTTC. This sequence encodes CASSVAGLESEQYF.

J is TRBJ1-1 and V is TRBV2, with 7 bases matching TRBD1. With V trimmed by 4 bases and J by 10 bases, 9 bases remained unmatched. The CDR3 is 13 residues long. Germline assignment: CDR1 SNHLY and CDR2 FYNNEI. CDR3 sequence (DNA): TGTGCCAGCAGTGCTGTCAGGGGGAATGGAGCTTTCTTT. Residues: CASSAVRGNGAFF.

The chain couples TRBV4-2 to TRBJ2-3, with 10 bases aligning to TRBD1. Germline trimming cut 2 bases from V and 6 bases from J; bases unmatched to any gene: 5. Germline CDR1 is LGHNA and CDR2 is YNFKEQ. The CDR3 totals 15 residues. The CDR3 DNA sequence: TGTGCCAGCAGCCAACCGGGACAGGGGATGGATACGCAGTATTTT. It encodes CASSQPGQGMDTQYF.

V is TRBV28 and J is TRBJ2-1; TRBD2 matches at 11 bases. Germline V gene lookup returns CDR1 MDHEN and CDR2 SYDVKM. The V segment lost 9 bases and the J segment 4 bases; nucleotides outside the gene matches: 2. This CDR3 has 13 amino acids. The CDR3 region is CASLAGGYNEQFF. Written as DNA, the CDR3 is TGTGCCAGTCTAGCGGGGGGATACAATGAGCAGTTCTTC.